One and the same sample provided the 3 T cell receptor beta chains below, sequenced in a study of CD8+ T cells in alopecia areata. TCR sequencing used cDNA made by reverse transcription of extracted RNA. Data came from immunoSEQ multiplex PCR; TCRdb stores just in-frame clones and leaves some out. The sample has some 240,000 clones, more than 45% seen once. Sample treatment: oral pan-JAK inhibitor, 5-10 mg twice daily. The input for sequencing was CD4+ T cells sorted from blood, taken at week 4, from a patient treated with tofacitinib. These receptors were taken from a human donor with alopecia areata.

The rearrangement links TRBV6-5 to TRBJ2-5, with 9 positions matching TRBD2. The CDR3 covers 16 residues. Germline CDR1 MNHEY, CDR2 SVGAGI. The V and J ends lost 2 bases and 5 bases, in that order; junction bases with no gene match: 9. In DNA, the CDR3 is TGTGCCAGCAGTTACAGAGGCGGGGGGGCCCTCGAGACCCAGTACTTC. Its translation: CASSYRGGGALETQYF.

This rearrangement joins TRBV4-3 to TRBJ2-6; D is uncertain. This CDR3 region has 17 residues. Germline CDR1 is LGHNA and CDR2 is YSLEER. V shed 0 bases and J shed 0 bases, with 9 bases lying between them. The CDR3 protein is CASSQELYDSGANVLTF. The DNA of the CDR3 is TGCGCCAGCAGCCAAGAATTATACGACTCTGGGGCCAACGTCCTGACTTTC.

This clone has ten or more counts. The V and J genes are TRBV10-3 and TRBJ1-1; the D is unclear. V was trimmed by 6 bases and J by 1 base, leaving 12 bases between them. This CDR3 is built from 14 residues. From germline, CDR1 is ENHRY and CDR2 SYGVKD. The DNA of the CDR3 is TGTGCCATCAGCCTGGCTTTAGGGAACACTGAAGCTTTCTTT. It specifies CAISLALGNTEAFF.